The rows below give T cell receptor beta chains drawn from one sample of a study of spatial heterogeneity in lung cancer. TCRdb passed the 5' RACE reads through MiXCR, listing each CDR3 protein once. This repertoire shows roughly 4,400 distinct CDR3 sequences, roughly an eighth found once; its top ten account for roughly 30%. This specimen consisted of lung tumor tissue, obtained at surgery. Receptor source: a male donor with early-stage non-small cell lung cancer. The CDR3 runs from the conserved cysteine through the conserved F or W. D genes are given only for firm matches. Expanded clones get a size class; other rows say once, few or many, or leave the size out.

abundance: many
d_gene: TRBD2
v_gene: TRBV20-1
j_gene: TRBJ2-1
CDR3aa: CSAPAGGAGDEQFF
CDR3nt: TGCAGTGCTCCGGCCGGGGGGGCCGGAGATGAGCAGTTCTTC

abundance: many
d_gene: NA
v_gene: TRBV18
j_gene: TRBJ2-7
CDR3aa: CASSPPQGPYEQYF
CDR3nt: TGTGCCAGCTCACCGCCTCAAGGGCCCTACGAGCAGTACTTC

abundance: many
d_gene: NA
v_gene: TRBV29-1
j_gene: TRBJ2-7
CDR3aa: CSATGMGAGIPYEQYF
CDR3nt: TGCAGCGCCACGGGGATGGGGGCAGGGATCCCCTACGAGCAGTACTTC

abundance: NA
d_gene: TRBD2
v_gene: TRBV6-1
j_gene: TRBJ2-1
CDR3aa: CASSSPGLAIVEQFF
CDR3nt: TGTGCCAGCAGTTCCCCGGGACTAGCGATCGTTGAGCAGTTCTTC

abundance: medium-sized
d_gene: TRBD1
v_gene: TRBV18
j_gene: TRBJ1-1
CDR3aa: CASSNRDRGLLNTEAFF
CDR3nt: TGTGCCAGCTCAAACCGGGACAGGGGGCTCCTGAACACTGAAGCTTTCTTT

abundance: many
d_gene: NA
v_gene: TRBV3-1
j_gene: TRBJ2-3
CDR3aa: CASSQGKLLTSTDTQYF
CDR3nt: TGTGCCAGCAGCCAAGGGAAACTCCTCACTAGCACAGATACGCAGTATTTT

abundance: many
d_gene: NA
v_gene: TRBV6-5
j_gene: TRBJ2-2
CDR3aa: CASSSPAAAENTGELFF
CDR3nt: TGTGCCAGCAGTTCCCCGGCGGCGGCGGAGAACACCGGGGAGCTGTTTTTT

abundance: medium-sized
d_gene: NA
v_gene: TRBV20-1
j_gene: TRBJ2-3
CDR3aa: CSARVMDTQYF
CDR3nt: TGCAGTGCCAGGGTTATGGATACGCAGTATTTT

abundance: NA
d_gene: NA
v_gene: TRBV19
j_gene: TRBJ1-5
CDR3aa: CASSTHPGNQPQHF
CDR3nt: TGTGCCAGTAGTACCCACCCGGGGAATCAGCCCCAGCATTTT

abundance: many
d_gene: NA
v_gene: TRBV4-1
j_gene: TRBJ1-4
CDR3aa: CASSQPRARNEKLFF
CDR3nt: TGCGCCAGCAGCCAGCCCCGGGCCCGTAATGAAAAACTGTTTTTT

abundance: many
d_gene: NA
v_gene: TRBV18
j_gene: TRBJ2-7
CDR3aa: CASLSRQGSREQYF
CDR3nt: TGTGCCAGCCTGTCCAGGCAGGGGTCGCGGGAGCAGTACTTC

abundance: NA
d_gene: TRBD1
v_gene: TRBV7-8
j_gene: TRBJ2-7
CDR3aa: CASSFGQGAGEQYF
CDR3nt: TGTGCCAGCAGCTTCGGGCAGGGGGCGGGTGAGCAGTACTTC

abundance: medium-sized
d_gene: NA
v_gene: TRBV7-9
j_gene: TRBJ2-1
CDR3aa: CASSLTQGAEQFF
CDR3nt: TGTGCCAGCAGCTTAACCCAGGGTGCAGAGCAGTTCTTC

abundance: many
d_gene: TRBD2
v_gene: TRBV7-2
j_gene: TRBJ2-7
CDR3aa: CASSLTSGREEQYF
CDR3nt: TGTGCCAGCAGCTTGACTAGCGGGAGAGAAGAGCAGTACTTC

abundance: many
d_gene: NA
v_gene: TRBV6-4
j_gene: TRBJ1-3
CDR3aa: CASSEAAPGSGNTIYF
CDR3nt: TGTGCCAGCAGTGAGGCAGCCCCAGGATCTGGAAACACCATATATTTT

abundance: many
d_gene: TRBD2
v_gene: TRBV2
j_gene: TRBJ2-1
CDR3aa: CASNVPSGRPVYNEQFF
CDR3nt: TGTGCCAGCAACGTCCCTAGCGGGAGACCAGTCTACAATGAGCAGTTCTTC

abundance: many
d_gene: TRBD2
v_gene: TRBV5-4
j_gene: TRBJ2-2
CDR3aa: CASSPGLAGEAGELFF
CDR3nt: TGTGCCAGCAGCCCGGGACTAGCGGGAGAAGCCGGGGAGCTGTTTTTT

abundance: few
d_gene: NA
v_gene: TRBV5-4
j_gene: TRBJ2-7
CDR3aa: CASSLVGNAYEQYF
CDR3nt: TGTGCCAGCAGCTTGGTAGGAAATGCCTACGAGCAGTACTTC

abundance: NA
d_gene: TRBD1
v_gene: TRBV7-9
j_gene: TRBJ2-7
CDR3aa: CASSFPGQGVYEQYF
CDR3nt: TGTGCCAGCAGCTTCCCAGGACAGGGGGTCTACGAGCAGTACTTC

abundance: medium-sized
d_gene: TRBD1
v_gene: TRBV4-3
j_gene: TRBJ2-1
CDR3aa: CASSQDAGQGMDEQFF
CDR3nt: TGCGCCAGCAGCCAAGATGCGGGACAGGGTATGGATGAGCAGTTCTTC

abundance: medium-sized
d_gene: NA
v_gene: TRBV15
j_gene: TRBJ1-6
CDR3aa: CATSIKPSSPLHF
CDR3nt: TGTGCCACCAGCATCAAGCCCAGTTCCCCCCTCCACTTT

abundance: medium-sized
d_gene: NA
v_gene: TRBV7-2
j_gene: TRBJ2-3
CDR3aa: CASSRALGDTQYF
CDR3nt: TGTGCCAGCAGCCGGGCCCTTGGGGATACGCAGTATTTT

abundance: NA
d_gene: TRBD2
v_gene: TRBV6-5
j_gene: TRBJ2-3
CDR3aa: CASRLAGTYTQYF
CDR3nt: TGTGCCAGCAGACTAGCGGGAACTTATACGCAGTATTTT

abundance: many
d_gene: TRBD2
v_gene: TRBV11-1
j_gene: TRBJ2-1
CDR3aa: CASSLFGLAPNEQFF
CDR3nt: TGTGCCAGCAGCTTATTCGGACTAGCGCCCAATGAGCAGTTCTTC

abundance: medium-sized
d_gene: TRBD1
v_gene: TRBV19
j_gene: TRBJ2-1
CDR3aa: CASSQGPLEHNEQFF
CDR3nt: TGTGCCAGTTCACAGGGGCCCCTCGAACACAATGAGCAGTTCTTC

abundance: many
d_gene: NA
v_gene: TRBV3-1
j_gene: TRBJ2-3
CDR3aa: CASSQDIFPADTQYF
CDR3nt: TGTGCCAGCAGCCAAGATATTTTTCCCGCGGATACGCAGTATTTT

abundance: many
d_gene: NA
v_gene: TRBV9
j_gene: TRBJ2-2
CDR3aa: CASSVVGEANTGELFF
CDR3nt: TGTGCCAGCAGCGTAGTAGGAGAGGCGAACACCGGGGAGCTGTTTTTT

abundance: few
d_gene: NA
v_gene: TRBV4-3
j_gene: TRBJ2-7
CDR3aa: CASSQAPGGDYEQYF
CDR3nt: TGCGCCAGCAGCCAAGCCCCCGGCGGAGATTACGAGCAGTACTTC

abundance: many
d_gene: TRBD1
v_gene: TRBV29-1
j_gene: TRBJ2-5
CDR3aa: CSGDRGRGETQYF
CDR3nt: TGCAGCGGCGACAGGGGTCGGGGAGAGACCCAGTACTTC

abundance: NA
d_gene: NA
v_gene: TRBV5-1
j_gene: TRBJ2-1
CDR3aa: CASNAGTSYNEQFF
CDR3nt: TGCGCCAGCAATGCAGGAACCTCCTACAATGAGCAGTTCTTC

abundance: many
d_gene: NA
v_gene: TRBV11-2
j_gene: TRBJ2-7
CDR3aa: CATAGGQGSSYEQYF
CDR3nt: TGTGCCACCGCGGGGGGACAGGGTAGCTCCTACGAGCAGTACTTC

abundance: many
d_gene: NA
v_gene: TRBV20-1
j_gene: TRBJ2-2
CDR3aa: CSATVDGGQRNTGELFF
CDR3nt: TGCAGTGCTACCGTGGACGGGGGGCAACGGAACACCGGGGAGCTGTTTTTT

abundance: medium-sized
d_gene: TRBD2
v_gene: TRBV28
j_gene: TRBJ2-1
CDR3aa: CASSLFGGSHNEQFF
CDR3nt: TGTGCCAGCAGTTTATTTGGCGGGAGCCACAATGAGCAGTTCTTC